This T cell receptor (beta chain) was profiled in a study of CD8 T cells in ankylosing spondylitis. The V and J ends lost 6 bases and 1 base respectively, with 12 bases between them. This CDR3 region has 14 residues. Germline V gives CDR1 ENHRY, CDR2 SYGVKD. Whole-study findings and limits: Prior work had noted some motif variants in reactive arthritis blood and synovial fluid. Enrichment of disease-linked clones was reportedly significant in matched ankylosing spondylitis synovial fluid. What appeared characteristic of ankylosing spondylitis blood was a TCR beta motif of 7 or 8 highly homologous variants.

This clonotype was observed at least ten times. Antigen specificity is unknown. Quantitative 5'-RACE was performed with molecular barcodes, and it yielded the TCR beta libraries. MiXCR was run by TCRdb on the 5' RACE reads, yielding one entry per CDR3 protein. Among 200,000 to 300,000 distinct CDR3 sequences listed, around 7.8% were seen once. The sequence was obtained from a male donor with ankylosing spondylitis or in good health (not recorded which). The gene calls are TRBV10-3 and TRBJ1-2, with D maybe TRBD1 (5 bases). The sequencing input was blood, either unsorted or a sorted T cell fraction (not recorded which). CDR3 sequence (DNA): TGTGCCATCAGCGTGGGACGGGATAACTATGGCTACACCTTC. Protein product: CAISVGRDNYGYTF.